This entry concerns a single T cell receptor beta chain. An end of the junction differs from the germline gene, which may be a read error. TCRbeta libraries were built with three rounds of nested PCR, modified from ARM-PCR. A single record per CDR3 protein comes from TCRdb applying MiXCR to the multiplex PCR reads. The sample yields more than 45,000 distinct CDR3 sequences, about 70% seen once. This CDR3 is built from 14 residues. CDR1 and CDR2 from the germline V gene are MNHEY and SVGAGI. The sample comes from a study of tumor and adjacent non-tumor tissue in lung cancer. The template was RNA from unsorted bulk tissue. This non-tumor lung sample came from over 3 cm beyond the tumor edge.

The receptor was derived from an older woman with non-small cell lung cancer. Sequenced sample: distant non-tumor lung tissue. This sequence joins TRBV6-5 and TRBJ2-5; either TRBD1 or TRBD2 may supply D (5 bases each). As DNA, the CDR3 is TGTGACAGCAGTGCCCAGGGAGAGGAAGAGAGCCAATACTTC. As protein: CDSSAQGEEESQYF.